A single sample is the source of the 26 T cell receptor beta chains below, sequenced in a study of cytomegalovirus exposure and HLA in healthy donors. PCR was performed using 60 Vbeta and 13 Jbeta primers. Only in-frame clones appear in the TCRdb table, and some are missing; sequencing was by immunoSEQ multiplex PCR. The table has 180,000 or so clones, about three quarters seen once. The sequencing sample was made of PBMCs. The receptors stem from a man younger than 30 in good health and CMV-seronegative.

This clone was seen a handful of times. V and J are TRBV7-2 and TRBJ2-5, with TRBD2 matching 10 bases. J gave up 6 bases and V 5 bases, and 12 bases lay outside the gene matches. The germline V gene encodes CDR1 SGHTA and CDR2 FQGNSA. This CDR3 region has 16 residues. CDR3 sequence (DNA): TGTGCCAGCAGCCCGCCTAGCGGGAGTTTCACCAAGACCCAGTACTTC. It codes for CASSPPSGSFTKTQYF. The full variable domain, with the rest looked up from reference TRBV7-2 and TRBJ2-5, is GAGVSQSPSNKVTEKGKDVELRCDPISGHTALYWYRQSLGQGLEFLIYFQGNSAPDKSGLPSDRFSAERTGGSVSTLTIQRTQQEDSAVYLCASSPPSGSFTKTQYFGPGTRLLVL.

The chain joins TRBV6-5 to TRBJ1-2, with D perhaps TRBD1 (5 bases). This CDR3 spans 14 amino acids. CDR1 is MNHEY and CDR2 is SVGAGI in the germline V gene. V dropped 6 bases and J dropped 7 bases, with 18 bases sitting between them. The CDR3 nucleotides are TGTGCCAGCAGCCCCGGGGGTAAGGCCGGTGGCTACACCTTC. Protein product: CASSPGGKAGGYTF.

V and J are TRBV11-1 and TRBJ2-2; D perhaps matches TRBD1 (5 bases). V was cut by 7 bases and J by 7 bases, with 10 bases left in between. The germline V gene has CDR1 SGHAT and CDR2 FQDESV (reference sequence). The CDR3 runs to 12 residues. The CDR3, as DNA: TGTGCCAGCAACGACAGAGTCGGGGAGCTGTTTTTT. Translated, it gives CASNDRVGELFF.

This chain links TRBV6-5 with TRBJ2-7; D is possibly TRBD1 (6 bases). The V end lost 8 bases, the J end lost 6 bases, and 23 bases lay between the germline ends. The CDR3 extends over 15 amino acids. In germline, CDR1 is MNHEY, CDR2 SVGAGI. The CDR3, as DNA: TGTGCCAGCCGAACCTCTTGGGGGCGAGGAGGCGAGCAGTACTTC. This encodes CASRTSWGRGGEQYF.

The chain has TRBV29-1 and TRBJ2-4; 7 nucleotides align to TRBD1. The CDR3 consists of 14 residues. The V segment lost 0 bases and the J segment 8 bases; nucleotides outside the gene matches: 7. Germline V gene data show CDR1 as SQVTM and CDR2 as ANQGSEA. The CDR3 sequence: CSVEDKGGEDIQYF. The DNA of the CDR3 is TGCAGCGTTGAAGATAAAGGGGGCGAGGACATTCAGTACTTC.

The gene calls are TRBV4-3 and TRBJ2-1; tentative D call: TRBD1 (5 bases). With 1 base removed from V and 2 bases from J, the gap between germline ends came to 12 bases. Per the germline V gene, CDR1 is LGHNA and CDR2 is YSLEER. The CDR3 has 16 residues. CDR3 protein: CASSQAGRATYNEQFF. DNA of the CDR3: TGCGCCAGCAGCCAAGCAGGCAGGGCGACCTACAATGAGCAGTTCTTC.

The rearrangement joins TRBV7-8 to TRBJ2-2; 7 bases fit TRBD1. V shed 4 bases and J 7 bases; nucleotides not matched to a gene: 3. The CDR3 is 13 amino acids. Germline V gene lookup returns CDR1 SGHVS and CDR2 FQNEAQ. For the CDR3, the DNA is TGTGCCAGCAGCTCGACAGGGCGCGGGGAGCTGTTTTTT. Residues: CASSSTGRGELFF.

This chain uses TRBV4-1 with TRBJ2-7, with TRBD1 identical over 9 bases. CDR1 is MGHRA, CDR2 YSYEKL, per germline. Trimming took 0 bases from V and 3 from J; bases not matched to a gene: 6. The CDR3 runs 16 residues. The CDR3 sequence: CASSQDFDRGIYEQYF. For the CDR3, the DNA is TGCGCCAGCAGCCAAGATTTCGACAGGGGGATCTACGAGCAGTACTTC.

The rearrangement links TRBV9 to TRBJ1-1, with no clear D. Germline V CDR1 and CDR2: SGDLS, YYNGEE. V was trimmed by 0 bases and J by 5 bases, leaving 8 bases between them. The CDR3 runs 13 residues. CDR3 amino acids: CASSVDPGTEAFF. In DNA, the CDR3 is TGTGCCAGCAGCGTAGATCCGGGAACTGAAGCTTTCTTT.

This CDR3 reads CASSGTVPPGNTIYF. In DNA form, the CDR3 reads TGTGCCAGCAGTGGTACAGTCCCGCCTGGAAACACCATATATTTT. This chain joins TRBV6-1 and TRBJ1-3; D uncertain. V dropped 4 bases and J dropped 2 bases, with 12 bases sitting between them. The CDR3 consists of 15 residues. Germline loops: CDR1 MNHNS, CDR2 SASEGT.

The chain recombines TRBV7-3 with TRBJ2-5; D is possibly TRBD2 (6 bases). The germline V gene has CDR1 SGHTA and CDR2 FQGTGA. The CDR3 sequence is 15 residues long. Trimming cost V 5 bases and J 0 bases, with 13 bases left between them. CDR3 nucleotide sequence: TGTGCCAGCAGCGTGCGGGGCGGGTACCAAGAGACCCAGTACTTC. It codes for CASSVRGGYQETQYF.

The chain couples TRBV5-6 to TRBJ2-7; a weak D match, TRBD2 (6 bases). Trimming shortened V by 4 bases and J by 2 bases, and 10 bases separated the two germline ends. The CDR3 has 13 amino acids. Germline values: CDR1 SGHDT, CDR2 YYEEEE. CDR3 sequence: CASSLRRAYEQYF. The CDR3 DNA reads TGTGCCAGCAGCCTTAGGAGGGCCTACGAGCAGTACTTC.

CDR3 loop: CASSPMGQRGETQYF. In nucleotides, the CDR3 is TGTGCCAGCAGCCCAATGGGACAGAGGGGAGAGACCCAGTACTTC. This chain uses TRBV7-2 with TRBJ2-5; 7 nucleotides line up with TRBD1. This CDR3 contains 15 residues. J gave up 4 bases and V 5 bases, and 10 bases lay outside the gene matches. Germline values: CDR1 SGHTA, CDR2 FQGNSA.

This clone was detected a few times. The V call is TRBV5-6, the J call TRBJ1-2, with a weak D call TRBD1 (5 bases). Per the germline V gene, CDR1 is SGHDT and CDR2 is YYEEEE. V gave up 4 bases and J gave up 5 bases, with 12 bases separating them. This CDR3 is 13 amino acids long. The CDR3 loop reads CASSPGGGYGYTF. The CDR3 nucleotides are TGTGCCAGCAGCCCCGGGGGGGGATATGGCTACACCTTC.

The V and J genes are TRBV11-1 and TRBJ2-7; 9 bases are shared with TRBD1. The CDR3 totals 15 residues. V lost 5 bases, J lost 3 bases, and 8 bases stayed unmatched. Looked up from germline, CDR1 is SGHAT and CDR2 is FQDESV (reference sequence). The CDR3 here is CASSGQGTGIYEQYF. In DNA form, the CDR3 reads TGTGCCAGCAGCGGCCAAGGGACAGGGATCTACGAGCAGTACTTC.

The rearrangement links TRBV10-3 to TRBJ2-2, with D tentatively TRBD1 (5 bases). Trimming took 4 bases from V and 4 from J, leaving 7 bases between them. Germline lookup yields CDR1 ENHRY and CDR2 SYGVKD. The CDR3 consists of 13 residues. The CDR3 coding sequence is TGTGCCATCAGTGGGACAAGCACCGGGGAGCTGTTTTTT. This encodes CAISGTSTGELFF.

The chain links TRBV28 to TRBJ2-7; D unresolved. This CDR3 is 13 amino acids long. The V end was cut by 2 bases, the J end by 4 bases, with 9 bases between. Germline V gives CDR1 MDHEN, CDR2 SYDVKM. CDR3 in amino acids: CASSLGPTYEQYF. The CDR3 DNA follows: TGTGCCAGCAGTTTAGGGCCTACTTACGAGCAGTACTTC.

The chain is built from TRBV30 and TRBJ1-4; D ambiguous. Germline loops: CDR1 GTSNPN, CDR2 SVGIG (reference sequence). With 2 bases removed from V and 4 bases from J, the gap between germline ends came to 5 bases. The CDR3 has 12 amino acids. The CDR3 DNA reads TGTGCCTGGAGTCAACTTAATGAAAAACTGTTTTTT. Translation: CAWSQLNEKLFF.

J is TRBJ2-7 and V is TRBV30; 7 nucleotides line up with TRBD2. Germline values: CDR1 GTSNPN, CDR2 SVGIG (reference sequence). J was trimmed by 9 bases and V by 1 base; bases with no gene match: 15. CDR3 length equals 15 residues. CDR3 DNA: TGTGCCTGGAGTGCCCTCGCCGGGGGAGGGGTTGGGCAGTACTTC. Protein product: CAWSALAGGGVGQYF.

The chain joins TRBV30 to TRBJ2-1; 9 bases align to TRBD2. This CDR3 region has 17 residues. Trimming at V came to 2 bases and at J to 4 bases, leaving 12 bases not matched to a gene. Germline V gene data show CDR1 as GTSNPN and CDR2 as SVGIG (reference sequence). CDR3 protein: CAWSLTAGGVLYNEQFF. CDR3 coding DNA: TGTGCCTGGAGTTTGACGGCGGGGGGGGTCCTTTACAATGAGCAGTTCTTC.

The count of this clone is one. The chain is built from TRBV7-2 and TRBJ2-7; tentatively, D is TRBD1 (5 bases). The germline V gene has CDR1 SGHTA and CDR2 FQGNSA. The V end was cut by 1 base, the J end by 6 bases, with 16 bases between. This CDR3 is 15 amino acids long. The CDR3 sequence: CASSLVWTPQGEQYF. The CDR3 DNA reads as TGTGCCAGCAGCTTAGTCTGGACCCCTCAGGGCGAGCAGTACTTC.

V usage is TRBV30 and J usage is TRBJ1-3; unclear D gene. This CDR3 is 15 amino acids long. The ends were cut back, 2 bases at V and 0 bases at J, with 11 bases in the middle. Germline-derived CDR1 and CDR2 are GTSNPN and SVGIG (reference sequence). This CDR3 is CAWSSDIISGNTIYF. DNA of the CDR3: TGTGCCTGGAGTTCAGATATCATCTCTGGAAACACCATATATTTT.

CDR3 sequence reads: CASSSRQGLGGYTF. The CDR3, as DNA: TGTGCCAGCAGCTCCCGACAGGGCCTTGGCGGCTACACCTTC. The gene calls are TRBV7-9 and TRBJ1-2; 7 positions agree with TRBD1. The CDR3 is 14 residues long. Germline-derived CDR1 and CDR2 are SEHNR and FQNEAQ (reference sequence). V was pared by 4 bases and J by 8 bases, with 10 bases of the junction left unmatched.

Only a few counts were recorded for this clone. This chain joins TRBV4-1 and TRBJ2-2, with 14 bases matching TRBD2. This CDR3 is built from 17 residues. J lost 8 bases, V lost 4 bases, and 9 bases had no gene match. Germline V lookup: CDR1 MGHRA, CDR2 YSYEKL. CDR3 amino acids: CASSLRLAGGLVGELFF. CDR3 in DNA: TGCGCCAGCAGCCTGAGACTAGCGGGGGGGCTGGTGGGGGAGCTGTTTTTT.

The chain combines TRBV5-4 with TRBJ2-7, with 8 nucleotides matching TRBD2. The CDR3 length is 16 residues. CDR1 is SGHNT, CDR2 YYREEE, per germline (reference sequence). V gave up 4 bases and J gave up 6 bases; unmatched junction bases: 15. This CDR3 reads CASSRIGTRGLGEQYF. CDR3 coding DNA: TGTGCCAGCAGCCGAATAGGGACTAGAGGTCTGGGCGAGCAGTACTTC.

The rearrangement links TRBV27 to TRBJ1-2; D not certain. CDR1 is MNHEY and CDR2 is SMNVEV in the germline V gene (reference sequence). CDR3 length: 13 residues. The V end lost 4 bases, the J end lost 8 bases, and 14 bases lay between the germline ends. The CDR3 spells CASSSGEGDGYTF. DNA of the CDR3: TGTGCCAGCAGTTCCGGGGAGGGCGACGGCTACACCTTC.